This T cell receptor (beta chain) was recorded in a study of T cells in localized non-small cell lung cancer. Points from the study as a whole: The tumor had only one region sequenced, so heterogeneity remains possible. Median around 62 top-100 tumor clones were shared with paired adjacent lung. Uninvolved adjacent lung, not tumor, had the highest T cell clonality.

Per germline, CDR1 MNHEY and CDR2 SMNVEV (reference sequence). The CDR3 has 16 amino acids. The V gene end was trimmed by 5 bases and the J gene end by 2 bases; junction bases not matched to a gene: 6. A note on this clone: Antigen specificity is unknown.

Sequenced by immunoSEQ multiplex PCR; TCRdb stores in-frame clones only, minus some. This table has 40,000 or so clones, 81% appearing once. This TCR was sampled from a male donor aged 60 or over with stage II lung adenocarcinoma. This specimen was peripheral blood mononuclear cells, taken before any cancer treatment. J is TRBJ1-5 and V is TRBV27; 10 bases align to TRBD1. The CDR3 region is CASSEQTGGGNQPQHF. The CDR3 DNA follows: TGTGCCAGCAGTGAACAGACAGGGGGCGGCAATCAGCCCCAGCATTTT.